The clone carrying this TCR beta chain was recorded once. The length of the CDR3 is 14 residues. V was pared by 3 bases and J by 11 bases, with 12 bases of the junction left unmatched. Germline assignment: CDR1 KGHSH and CDR2 LQKENI. The data are from a study of cytomegalovirus exposure and HLA in healthy donors. The PCR used 60 Vbeta and 13 Jbeta primers. Generated by immunoSEQ multiplex PCR, the TCRdb table keeps only in-frame clones and is missing some. The table shows 160,000 or so clones, with around 82% occurring only once. Sequences were obtained from PBMCs. The source of this sequence is a man in his forties or fifties in good health and CMV-seronegative. The genes are TRBV18 and TRBJ1-1, with 7 bases matching TRBD1. The CDR3 here is CASSPSRDSMQAFF. CDR3 coding DNA: TGTGCCAGCTCACCGTCCCGGGACAGCATGCAGGCTTTCTTT.